This paragraph reports one TCR beta chain. CDR3 length: 13 amino acids. Germline CDR1 is LGHDT and CDR2 is YNNKEL (reference sequence). Between the trimmed V and J ends, which lost 4 bases and 6 bases, there was a span of 13 bases. The sample is drawn from a study of blood T cell repertoires in COVID-19. Looking at the study overall: Samples came from the United States, Italy and Spain, spanning acute and convalescent COVID-19. Nucleic acid was either cDNA or gDNA, and it came from T cells, B-cell-depleted T cells, or PBMCs.

Patients from Seattle were sampled longitudinally, starting during active infection. Data came from immunoSEQ multiplex PCR; TCRdb stores just in-frame clones and leaves some out. This sample has some 200,000 clones; 80% to 90% occur once, and the top ten carry about 12%. This TCR was recovered from a woman aged 70 to 79 with COVID-19, enrolled during active disease. Sequencing was performed on peripheral blood. The J gene is TRBJ2-7, the V gene TRBV3-1 (or the pseudogene TRBV3-2); a weak D match, TRBD2 (6 bases). The CDR3 sequence is CASSRSTSREQYF. CDR3 sequence (DNA): TGTGCCAGCAGCCGCTCGACTAGTCGCGAGCAGTACTTC.